The following is a T cell receptor beta chain sequence with its context. Antigen specificity is unknown. The junction departs from the called germline gene at one end, perhaps through a read error. The sample is drawn from a study of blood T cells in healthy people across ages. Study-wide context: Researchers report that template switching captured about one barcoded beta molecule per two T cells.

The study's findings and limits: Naive T cell percentage strongly correlated with TCR beta diversity. Compared with aged donors, long-lived donors showed fewer expanded clones, suggesting selection.

The CDR3 runs to 14 residues. Germline assignment: CDR1 DFQATT and CDR2 SNEGSKA (reference sequence). Next came a second PCR, run for about 6 to 12 cycles, which used a sample-barcoded 5' primer along with a J-beta primer mix. Every cDNA molecule bore a tag from a template-switch adaptor containing 12 random nucleotides. One entry per CDR3 protein results from TCRdb running MiXCR on the 5' RACE reads. The sample consists of roughly 2 million distinct CDR3 sequences, around 48% of them appearing once. The TCR comes from a woman aged 40 to 55 in good health. Sequences were obtained from blood. The V gene is TRBV20-1, the J gene TRBJ1-5; D remains unclear. The chain's CDR3 is CSARGIQPNQPRHF. The CDR3 region has the DNA TGCAGTGCTAGAGGGATCCAGCCTAATCAGCCCCGGCATTTT.